The source of this TCR beta chain is a study of T cell repertoires in cytomegalovirus infection. Study-level points and caveats: Identification of carriers of CMV plus the relevant HLA was performed using cumulative public TCR beta family frequency. It was HLA-C-restricted CMV-specific TCR beta clonotypes that dominated the response ex vivo.

This clonotype was counted between two and nine times. The target antigen is unknown. TCRdb reprocessed the reads via MiXCR and lists one record per CDR3 protein. This table holds some 940,000 distinct CDR3 sequences, under 40% found once. In germline, CDR1 is SNHLY, CDR2 FYNNEI. The ends lost 10 bases at V and 6 bases at J; junction bases unmatched: 7. The CDR3 is made up of 12 amino acids. V and J are TRBV2 and TRBJ1-2; 8 bases are shared with TRBD1. The source was cultured CD8+ T cells from PBMCs, collected from culture after CMV antigen stimulation. This TCR was sampled from a human donor in good health (CMV status not recorded). Some clones in this sample may be carry-over from other donors' samples. DNA for the CDR3: TGTGCCACCCTCCGGGACAGGAATGGCTACACCTTC. Its translation: CATLRDRNGYTF.